The 21 T cell receptor beta chains reported below all come from one sample, sequenced in a study of cytomegalovirus exposure and HLA in healthy donors. Sequencing was performed with immunoSEQ multiplex PCR; in TCRdb, only in-frame clones are kept and a portion is missing. The top ten hold around 1.5% of the sample, which has around 70,000 clones, approximately 93% seen once. The sequenced material came from PBMCs. The receptor set was obtained from a man between 18 and 29 years old in good health and CMV-seropositive.

CDR3 in amino acids: CASSAGYQGVGEKLFF. The DNA of the CDR3 is TGTGCCAGCAGTGCTGGCTATCAGGGGGTTGGTGAAAAACTGTTTTTT. V gene TRBV6-1 combines with J gene TRBJ1-4; TRBD1 agrees at 7 bases. Germline values: CDR1 MNHNS, CDR2 SASEGT. V shed 4 bases, J shed 7 bases, and the junction held 12 bases outside the gene matches. The CDR3 extends over 16 amino acids.

CDR3 protein: CASSPPDRVDGYTF. Here the CDR3 DNA reads TGCGCCAGCAGCCCCCCGGACAGGGTGGATGGCTACACCTTC. V gene TRBV4-1 combines with J gene TRBJ1-2; 8 bases are shared with TRBD1. The trim removed 4 bases at V and 6 bases at J, leaving 7 bases unmatched. The CDR3 has 14 amino acids. Germline CDR1 reads MGHRA; CDR2 reads YSYEKL.

The genes are TRBV2 and TRBJ1-5; the D gene is possibly TRBD1 (6 bases). Germline V gene data show CDR1 as SNHLY and CDR2 as FYNNEI. CDR3 length equals 13 residues. V was trimmed by 5 bases and J by 4 bases, leaving 9 bases between them. This CDR3 reads CASSRQVNQPQHF. CDR3 nucleotides: TGTGCCAGCAGTAGACAGGTAAATCAGCCCCAGCATTTT.

As concerns this clone: It may be a read error: a sequence one base away is much more abundant. V is TRBV6-1 and J is TRBJ2-7; D perhaps matches TRBD1 (6 bases). This CDR3 is built from 16 residues. Per germline, CDR1 MNHNS and CDR2 SASEGT. V was shortened by 3 bases and J by 0 bases, with 15 bases between the two germline ends. CDR3 loop: CASSEVQGPPSYEQYF. In nucleotides, the CDR3 is TGTGCCAGCAGTGAGGTACAGGGTCCGCCCTCCTACGAGCAGTACTTC.

The CDR3 DNA reads TGCGCCAGCAGCTTAGACAGGGGGCTGGATGAAAAACTGTTTTTT. Its protein is CASSLDRGLDEKLFF. The chain combines TRBV5-1 with TRBJ1-4, with 10 bases aligning to TRBD1. CDR3 size: 15 residues. The germline V gene encodes CDR1 SGHRS and CDR2 YFSETQ. V shed 2 bases, J shed 6 bases, and the junction held 4 bases outside the gene matches.

The V call is TRBV28, the J call TRBJ1-2, with 8 positions matching TRBD1. The CDR3 has 14 amino acids. Germline CDR1 and CDR2: MDHEN and SYDVKM. V trimming: 6 bases; J trimming: 4 bases; junction bases outside the gene matches: 7. DNA of the CDR3: TGTGCCAGCAGACTCCAGGGGGCGGTCTATGGCTACACCTTC. This sequence encodes CASRLQGAVYGYTF.

This chain joins TRBV7-9 and TRBJ2-5; D ambiguous. This CDR3 has 15 residues. Trimming took 2 bases from V and 1 from J, leaving 11 bases between them. CDR1 and CDR2 from the germline V gene are SEHNR and FQNEAQ (reference sequence). The CDR3 region is CASSLLWSRQETQYF. The CDR3 DNA reads TGTGCCAGCAGCTTATTGTGGAGCCGCCAAGAGACCCAGTACTTC. The whole variable domain, filled in from reference TRBV7-9 and TRBJ2-5, reads DTGVSQNPRHKITKRGQNVTFRCDPISEHNRLYWYRQTLGQGPEFLTYFQNEAQLEKSRLLSDRFSAERPKGSFSTLEIQRTEQGDSAMYLCASSLLWSRQETQYFGPGTRLLVL.

V usage is TRBV23-1 and J usage is TRBJ1-4, with TRBD1 matching 7 bases. TRBV23-1 is noted as an ORF with a role that remains uncertain. The J segment lost 5 bases and the V segment lost 9 bases, leaving 3 bases of the junction unmatched. The CDR3 is made up of 12 amino acids. The CDR3, as DNA: TGCGCCAGGACCAGGGGGAATGAAAAACTGTTTTTT. Translation: CARTRGNEKLFF.

As to this clone: At one end, the junction sequence differs from germline, possibly due to a read error. The chain joins TRBV11-2 to TRBJ1-3; possibly TRBD1 for D (6 bases). Germline V gene data show CDR1 as SGHAT and CDR2 as FQNNGV. This CDR3 has 15 residues. The CDR3 DNA reads as TGTGCCAGCAGATTAGACAGGCTCTCTGGAAACACCATATATTTT. Residues: CASRLDRLSGNTIYF.

This sequence joins TRBV2 and TRBJ2-7; 10 bases line up with TRBD2. The germline CDR1 and CDR2 sequences are SNHLY and FYNNEI. V gave up 2 bases and J gave up 1 base; unmatched junction bases: 2. The length of the CDR3 is 15 residues. The CDR3 DNA sequence: TGTGCCAGCAGTGAATGGACTAGCGGATCCTACGAGCAGTACTTC. Translation gives CASSEWTSGSYEQYF.

The J gene is TRBJ2-5, the V gene TRBV6-6; the match to TRBD2 covers 7 bases. J lost 4 bases, V lost 5 bases, and 7 bases had no gene match. The germline CDR1 and CDR2 sequences are MNHNY and SVGAGI (reference sequence). There are 14 residues in the CDR3. The CDR3 sequence is CASSDSGGVETQYF. DNA for the CDR3: TGTGCCAGCAGTGACAGTGGGGGGGTAGAGACCCAGTACTTC.

The chain couples TRBV9 to TRBJ2-7; 7 bases are a match to TRBD1. V shed 2 bases, J shed 4 bases, and the junction held 6 bases outside the gene matches. CDR3 size: 14 residues. CDR1 is SGDLS, CDR2 YYNGEE, per germline. The CDR3, as DNA: TGTGCCAGCAGCGTGATGACAGGGCCTTACGAGCAGTACTTC. It encodes CASSVMTGPYEQYF.

This clone is a singleton in its sample. The chain carries TRBV19 and TRBJ1-5, with D uncertain. Deletions cut 4 bases from V and 2 bases from J, with 9 bases between. The V gene's germline CDR1 is LNHDA and CDR2 SQIVND (reference sequence). This CDR3 has 14 amino acids. The chain's CDR3 is CASSKETRNQPQHF. CDR3 nucleotide sequence: TGTGCCAGTAGTAAGGAGACTCGCAATCAGCCCCAGCATTTT. Full variable domain (outside the CDR3, taken from reference TRBV19 and TRBJ1-5): DGGITQSPKYLFRKEGQNVTLSCEQNLNHDAMYWYRQDPGQGLRLIYYSQIVNDFQKGDIAEGYSVSREKKESFPLTVTSAQKNPTAFYLCASSKETRNQPQHFGDGTRLSIL.

The CDR3 DNA sequence: TGTGCCTGGAGTTTTACTACGAACGCGGCTAATGAAAAACTGTTTTTT. Translation gives CAWSFTTNAANEKLFF. The rearrangement links TRBV30 to TRBJ1-4; D is uncertain. Trimming removed 2 bases from V and 3 bases from J, with 16 bases in between. Germline CDR1 GTSNPN, CDR2 SVGIG (reference sequence). The CDR3 runs to 16 residues.

V and J are TRBV11-2 and TRBJ2-7, with 8 nucleotides matching TRBD1. V lost 5 bases to trimming and J lost 6 bases; unmatched junction nucleotides: 9. Per the germline V gene, CDR1 is SGHAT and CDR2 is FQNNGV. The CDR3 is 14 amino acids. The CDR3 sequence is CASSQTGVSVEQYF. The DNA of the CDR3 is TGTGCCAGCAGCCAGACAGGGGTTTCGGTCGAGCAGTACTTC.

This sequence joins TRBV6-6 and TRBJ2-4; TRBD2 aligns across 7 bases. Germline values: CDR1 MNHNY, CDR2 SVGAGI (reference sequence). This CDR3 contains 16 residues. Trimming cost V 4 bases and J 0 bases; bases outside gene matches: 6. CDR3 in amino acids: CASSFPGLLAKNIQYF. CDR3 DNA: TGTGCCAGCAGTTTCCCGGGACTATTAGCCAAAAACATTCAGTACTTC.

The chain joins TRBV10-3 to TRBJ2-1, with D unclear. V was trimmed by 4 bases and J by 0 bases, leaving 7 bases between them. Germline assignment: CDR1 ENHRY and CDR2 SYGVKD. CDR3 size: 14 residues. The DNA of the CDR3 is TGTGCCATCAGTGCGGGTGGCTCCTACAATGAGCAGTTCTTC. This codes for CAISAGGSYNEQFF.

V usage is TRBV6-1 and J usage is TRBJ2-3; TRBD1 might be the D (6 bases). The CDR3 is 16 amino acids. V lost 4 bases, J lost 0 bases, and 14 bases lay in between. Germline V lookup: CDR1 MNHNS, CDR2 SASEGT. The CDR3 DNA is TGTGCCAGCAGTGCCCAGGGGCTTCTGAGCACAGATACGCAGTATTTT. As protein: CASSAQGLLSTDTQYF.

This rearrangement joins TRBV5-1 to TRBJ2-3; D remains ambiguous. CDR3 length equals 12 residues. V dropped 7 bases and J dropped 0 bases, with 6 bases sitting between them. Germline CDR1 is SGHRS and CDR2 is YFSETQ. CDR3 coding DNA: TGCGCCAGCCGCGAAAGCACAGATACGCAGTATTTT. Translation gives CASRESTDTQYF.

The gene calls are TRBV7-3 and TRBJ2-3, with 9 positions matching TRBD1. Germline V gives CDR1 SGHTA, CDR2 FQGTGA. The V segment lost 5 bases and the J segment 5 bases; nucleotides outside the gene matches: 8. The CDR3 totals 15 residues. CDR3 bases: TGTGCCAGCAGCATGACAGGGGGTAAAATAGATACGCAGTATTTT. Translated: CASSMTGGKIDTQYF. Complete variable domain (other parts from reference TRBV7-3 and TRBJ2-3): GAGVSQTPSNKVTEKGKYVELRCDPISGHTALYWYRQSLGQGPEFLIYFQGTGAADDSGLPNDRFFAVRPEGSVSTLKIQRTERGDSAVYLCASSMTGGKIDTQYFGPGTRLTVL.

The CDR3 region is CASSIDRAVNTEAFF. The DNA for the CDR3 is TGTGCCAGTAGTATAGACAGGGCGGTGAACACTGAAGCTTTCTTT. The rearrangement links TRBV19 to TRBJ1-1; maybe TRBD1 (5 bases). Germline V gene lookup returns CDR1 LNHDA and CDR2 SQIVND (reference sequence). CDR3 length: 15 residues. Trimming cost V 0 bases and J 0 bases, with 8 bases left between them.